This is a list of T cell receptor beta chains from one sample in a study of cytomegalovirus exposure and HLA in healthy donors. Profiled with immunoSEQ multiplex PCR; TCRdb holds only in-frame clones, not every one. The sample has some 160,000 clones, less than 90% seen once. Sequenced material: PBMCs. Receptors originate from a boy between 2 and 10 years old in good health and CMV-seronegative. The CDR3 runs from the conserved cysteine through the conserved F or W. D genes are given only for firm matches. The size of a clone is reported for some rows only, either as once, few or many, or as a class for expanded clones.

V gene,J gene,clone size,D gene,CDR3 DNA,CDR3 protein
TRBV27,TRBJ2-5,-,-,TGTGCCAGCAGTTTCTCAGCGTACCAAGAGACCCAGTACTTC,CASSFSAYQETQYF
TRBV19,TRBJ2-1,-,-,TGTGCCAGCGGACTACCGGAATCCTACAATGAGCAGTTCTTC,CASGLPESYNEQFF
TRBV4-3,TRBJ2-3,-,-,TGCGCCAGCAGCCAATTTACAGGAAGCACAGATACGCAGTATTTT,CASSQFTGSTDTQYF
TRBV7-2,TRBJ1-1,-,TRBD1,TGTGCCAGCAGCACGTACAGGGGAACTGAAGCTTTCTTT,CASSTYRGTEAFF
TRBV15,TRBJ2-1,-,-,TGTGCCACCAGCAGAGAACTTCTCCCCCTAGAACTCCTTAGGAGCTCCTACAATGAGCAGTTCTTC,CATSRELLPLELLRSSYNEQFF
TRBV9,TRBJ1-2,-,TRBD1,TGTGCCAGCGAATCTACAGGGGGCAAAGGCTACACCTTC,CASESTGGKGYTF
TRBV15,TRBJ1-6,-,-,TGTGCCACCAGCAGAGGACGACAGGAAAATTCACCCCTCCACTTT,CATSRGRQENSPLHF
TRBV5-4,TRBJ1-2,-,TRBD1,TGTGCCAGCAGCCCCGCGACAGGGAAACTTTATGGCTACACCTTC,CASSPATGKLYGYTF
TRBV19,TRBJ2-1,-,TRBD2,TGTGCCAGTAAAGGACTAGCGGGAGAGGGAGCTTACAATGAGCAGTTCTTC,CASKGLAGEGAYNEQFF
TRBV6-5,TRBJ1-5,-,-,TGTGCCAGCAGTTACTCGAAATTGGGGACTAATCAGCCCCAGCATTTT,CASSYSKLGTNQPQHF
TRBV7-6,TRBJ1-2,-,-,TGTGCCAGCAGCTTAGCAGCCATGGCGGGGGGCCCTAACTATGGCTACACCTTC,CASSLAAMAGGPNYGYTF
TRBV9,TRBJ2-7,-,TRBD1,TGTGCCAGCAGCCCCCAGGGACAGGGCTACGAGCAGTACTTC,CASSPQGQGYEQYF
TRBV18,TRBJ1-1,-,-,TGTGCCAGCTCACCATCCACAGGCAGTCTCAACACTGAAGCTTTCTTT,CASSPSTGSLNTEAFF
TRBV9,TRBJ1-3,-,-,TGTGCCAGCAGCTTAACCGGACAGCCAGGAAACACCATATATTTT,CASSLTGQPGNTIYF
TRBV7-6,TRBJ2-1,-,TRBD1,TGTGCCAGCAGCCAAAATACCCCGACAGGGGTCAATGAGCAGTTCTTC,CASSQNTPTGVNEQFF
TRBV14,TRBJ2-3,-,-,TGTGCCAGCAGCCTCGGTCTGTTACGTTTGGGGCCAGATACGCAGTATTTT,CASSLGLLRLGPDTQYF
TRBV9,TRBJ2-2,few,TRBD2,TGTGCCAGCAGCGTAGTTTCGGGGGGGGGTTCCGGGGAGCTGTTTTTT,CASSVVSGGGSGELFF
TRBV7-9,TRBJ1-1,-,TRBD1,TGTGCCAGCAGCTCGACAGGGGGAAACACTGAAGCTTTCTTT,CASSSTGGNTEAFF
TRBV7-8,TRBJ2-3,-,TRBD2,TGTGCCAGCAGCTTAGCGCGACTAGCGAGCACAGATACGCAGTATTTT,CASSLARLASTDTQYF
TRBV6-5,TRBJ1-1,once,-,TGTGCCAGCAGTTACTCGATGGTCGCGGCGTACACTGAAGCTTTCTTT,CASSYSMVAAYTEAFF
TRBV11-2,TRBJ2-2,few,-,TGTGCCAGCAGCTTAGAAACAGGGGGGGAGCTGTTTTTT,CASSLETGGELFF
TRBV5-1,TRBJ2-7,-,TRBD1,TGCGCCAGCAGCTTCCGTGGACAGGGGAGCTACGAGCAGTACTTC,CASSFRGQGSYEQYF
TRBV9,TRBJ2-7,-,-,TGTGCCAGCAGCGTAGGGCGACAGGGACTCTACGAGCAGTACTTC,CASSVGRQGLYEQYF
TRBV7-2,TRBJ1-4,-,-,TGTGCCAGCAGCTTAGCGGTTACGGATGAAAAACTGTTTTTT,CASSLAVTDEKLFF
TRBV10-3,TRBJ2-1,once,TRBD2,TGTGCCATCAGTGAGTCGCTGACAGTGACTAGCGAACAACCCTACAATGAGCAGTTCTTC,CAISESLTVTSEQPYNEQFF
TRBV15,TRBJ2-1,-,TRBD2,TGTGCCACCAGCAGGGGGACTAGCGGTACCTACAATGAGCAGTTCTTC,CATSRGTSGTYNEQFF
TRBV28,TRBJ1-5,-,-,TGTGCCAGCAGTTTAGTTTTCGGTGATAGCAATCAGCCCCAGCATTTT,CASSLVFGDSNQPQHF
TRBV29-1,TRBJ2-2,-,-,TGCAGCGGAGGGAACACCGGGGAGCTGTTTTTT,CSGGNTGELFF
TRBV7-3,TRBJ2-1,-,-,TGTGCCAGCAGCTTAGTAAGGGGTGAGCAGTTCTTC,CASSLVRGEQFF
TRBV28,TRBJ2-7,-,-,TGTGCCAGCCTGCAACTAGGAGTGTTCTACGAGCAGTACTTC,CASLQLGVFYEQYF
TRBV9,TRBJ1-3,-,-,TGTGCCAGCAGCGTAGGGCAATCGCCTGGAAACACCATATATTTT,CASSVGQSPGNTIYF
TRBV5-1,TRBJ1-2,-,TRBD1,TGCGCCAGCAGCTTATTGGGACAGGGGAAGGATGGCTACACCTTC,CASSLLGQGKDGYTF
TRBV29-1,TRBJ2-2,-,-,TGCAGCGTTGGAGTGGGAGGTGACGGGGAGCTGTTTTTT,CSVGVGGDGELFF
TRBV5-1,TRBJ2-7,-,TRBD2,TGCGCCAGCAGCCCTAGGACTAGCGGGAGGTATTACGAGCAGTACTTC,CASSPRTSGRYYEQYF
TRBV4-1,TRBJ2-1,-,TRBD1,TGCGTCAGCAGCCAGAACTCGGGACAGTGGGGCCGGAGCTCCTACAATGAGCAGTTCTTC,CVSSQNSGQWGRSSYNEQFF
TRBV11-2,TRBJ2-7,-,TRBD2,TGTGCCAGCACCCAATGGGAGGGCAGCGAGCAGTACTTC,CASTQWEGSEQYF
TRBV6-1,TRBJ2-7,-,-,TGTGCCAGCAGTGACGGCTGGAGGGGACAGAACTCCTACGAGCAGTACTTC,CASSDGWRGQNSYEQYF
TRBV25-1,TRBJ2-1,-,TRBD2,TGTGCCAGCAGTGACCGAAGACTAGCGGGATACAATGAGCAGTTCTTC,CASSDRRLAGYNEQFF
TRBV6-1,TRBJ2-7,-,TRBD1,TGTGCCAGCAGTGAGTTACCGGGACAGGGGTCCTACGAGCAGTACTTC,CASSELPGQGSYEQYF